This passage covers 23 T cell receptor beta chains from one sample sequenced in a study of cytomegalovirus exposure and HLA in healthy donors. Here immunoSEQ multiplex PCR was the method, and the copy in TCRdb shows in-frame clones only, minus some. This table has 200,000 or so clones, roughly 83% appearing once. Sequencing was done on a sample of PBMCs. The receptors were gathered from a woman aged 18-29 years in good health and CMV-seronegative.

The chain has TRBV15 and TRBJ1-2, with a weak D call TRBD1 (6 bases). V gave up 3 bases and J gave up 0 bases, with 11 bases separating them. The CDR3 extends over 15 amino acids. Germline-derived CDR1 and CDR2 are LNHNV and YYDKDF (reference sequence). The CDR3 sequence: CATSRGAGTNYGYTF. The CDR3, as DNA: TGTGCCACCAGCAGGGGGGCAGGGACTAACTATGGCTACACCTTC.

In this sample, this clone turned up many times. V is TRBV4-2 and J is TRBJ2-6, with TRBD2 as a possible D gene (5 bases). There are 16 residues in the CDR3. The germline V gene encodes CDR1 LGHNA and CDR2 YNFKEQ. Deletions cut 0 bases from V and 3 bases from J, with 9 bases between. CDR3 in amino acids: CASSQDPGDGANVLTF. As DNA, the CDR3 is TGTGCCAGCAGCCAAGATCCCGGGGATGGGGCCAACGTCCTGACTTTC.

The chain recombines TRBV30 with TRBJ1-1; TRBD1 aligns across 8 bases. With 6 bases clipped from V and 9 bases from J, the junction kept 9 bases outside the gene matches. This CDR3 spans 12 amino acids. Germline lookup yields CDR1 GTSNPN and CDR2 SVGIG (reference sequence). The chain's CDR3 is CACSGGDRKAFF. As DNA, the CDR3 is TGTGCCTGCTCCGGGGGGGACAGGAAAGCTTTCTTT.

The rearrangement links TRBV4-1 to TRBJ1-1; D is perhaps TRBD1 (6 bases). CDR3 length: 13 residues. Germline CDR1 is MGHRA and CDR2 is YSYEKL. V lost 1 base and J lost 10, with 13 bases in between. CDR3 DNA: TGCGCCAGCAGCCAAGGGATGCAGGGGAGAGCTTTCTTT. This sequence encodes CASSQGMQGRAFF.

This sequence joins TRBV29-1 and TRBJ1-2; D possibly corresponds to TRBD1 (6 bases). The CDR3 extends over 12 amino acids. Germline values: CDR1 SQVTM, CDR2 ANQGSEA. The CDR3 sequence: CSSKEGERGYTF. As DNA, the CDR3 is TGCAGTTCAAAGGAGGGGGAGAGGGGCTACACCTTC.

The CDR3 reads CASSLTDTDTQYF. The CDR3 DNA sequence: TGTGCCAGCAGTTTGACAGACACAGATACGCAGTATTTT. The chain couples TRBV6-5 to TRBJ2-3, with TRBD1 as a possible D gene (5 bases). The germline gives CDR1 MNHEY, CDR2 SVGAGI. The length of the CDR3 is 13 residues. The V end lost 4 bases, the J end lost 2 bases, and 7 bases lay between the germline ends.

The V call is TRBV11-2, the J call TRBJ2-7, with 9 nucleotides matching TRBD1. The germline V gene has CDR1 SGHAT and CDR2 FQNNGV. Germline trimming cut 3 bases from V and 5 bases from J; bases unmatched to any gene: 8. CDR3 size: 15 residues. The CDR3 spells CASSLDRGPTHEQYF. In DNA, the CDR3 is TGTGCCAGCAGCTTGGACAGGGGTCCCACCCACGAGCAGTACTTC.

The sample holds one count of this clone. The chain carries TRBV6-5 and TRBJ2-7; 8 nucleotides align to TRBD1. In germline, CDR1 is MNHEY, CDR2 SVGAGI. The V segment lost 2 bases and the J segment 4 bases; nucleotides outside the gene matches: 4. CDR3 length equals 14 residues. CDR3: CASSYGGQGYEQYF. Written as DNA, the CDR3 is TGTGCCAGCAGTTACGGCGGACAGGGTTACGAGCAGTACTTC.

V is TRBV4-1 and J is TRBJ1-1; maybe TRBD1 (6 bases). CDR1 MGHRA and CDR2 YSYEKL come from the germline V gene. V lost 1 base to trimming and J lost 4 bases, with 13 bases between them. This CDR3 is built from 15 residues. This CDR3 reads CASSQAGGGGTEAFF. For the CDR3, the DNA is TGCGCCAGCAGCCAAGCCGGAGGGGGAGGCACTGAAGCTTTCTTT.

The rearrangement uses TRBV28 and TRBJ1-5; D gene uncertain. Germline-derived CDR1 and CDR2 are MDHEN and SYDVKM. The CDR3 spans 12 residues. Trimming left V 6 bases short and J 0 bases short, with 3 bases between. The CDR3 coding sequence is TGTGCCAGCAGAGATAGCAATCAGCCCCAGCATTTT. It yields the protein CASRDSNQPQHF.

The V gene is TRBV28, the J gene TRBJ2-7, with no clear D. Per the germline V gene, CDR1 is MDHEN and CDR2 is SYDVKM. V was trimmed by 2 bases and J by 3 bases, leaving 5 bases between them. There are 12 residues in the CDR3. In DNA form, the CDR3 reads TGTGCCAGCAGTTTAGGTAACTACGAGCAGTACTTC. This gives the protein CASSLGNYEQYF.

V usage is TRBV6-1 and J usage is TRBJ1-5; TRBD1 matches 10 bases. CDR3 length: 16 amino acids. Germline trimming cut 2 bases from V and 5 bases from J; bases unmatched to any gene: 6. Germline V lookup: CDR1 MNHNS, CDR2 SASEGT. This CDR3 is CASSERDRGGDQPQHF. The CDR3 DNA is TGTGCCAGCAGTGAAAGGGACAGGGGAGGGGATCAGCCCCAGCATTTT.

The CDR3 protein is CASSYGPSGNTIYF. CDR3 coding DNA: TGTGCCAGCAGTTACGGGCCCTCTGGAAACACCATATATTTT. V and J are TRBV6-5 and TRBJ1-3; D is unclear. V was trimmed by 2 bases and J by 0 bases, leaving 5 bases between them. This CDR3 comprises 14 residues. The germline gives CDR1 MNHEY, CDR2 SVGAGI.

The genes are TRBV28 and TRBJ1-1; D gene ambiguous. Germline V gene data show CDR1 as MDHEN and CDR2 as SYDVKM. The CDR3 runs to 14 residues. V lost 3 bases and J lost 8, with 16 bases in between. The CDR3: CASSFSPALREAFF. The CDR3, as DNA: TGTGCCAGCAGTTTTTCACCAGCCCTTCGGGAAGCTTTCTTT.

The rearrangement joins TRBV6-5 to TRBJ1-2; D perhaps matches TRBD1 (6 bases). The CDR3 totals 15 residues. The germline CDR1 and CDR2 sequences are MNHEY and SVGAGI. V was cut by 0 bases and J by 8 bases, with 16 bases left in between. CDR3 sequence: CASSYSNWGLGGYTF. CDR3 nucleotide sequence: TGTGCCAGCAGTTACTCGAATTGGGGGCTAGGGGGCTACACCTTC.

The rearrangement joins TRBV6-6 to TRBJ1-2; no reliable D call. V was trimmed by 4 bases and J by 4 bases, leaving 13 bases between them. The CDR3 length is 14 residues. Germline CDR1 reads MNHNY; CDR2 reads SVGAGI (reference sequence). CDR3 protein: CASSFVGLFYGYTF. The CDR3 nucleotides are TGTGCCAGCAGTTTTGTGGGCCTTTTCTATGGCTACACCTTC.

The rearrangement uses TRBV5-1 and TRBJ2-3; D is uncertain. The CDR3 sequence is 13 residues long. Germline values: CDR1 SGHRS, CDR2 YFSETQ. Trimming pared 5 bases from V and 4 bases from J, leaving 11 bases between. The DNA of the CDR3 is TGCGCCAGCAGGGAGATGGCCCCAGATACGCAGTATTTT. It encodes CASREMAPDTQYF.

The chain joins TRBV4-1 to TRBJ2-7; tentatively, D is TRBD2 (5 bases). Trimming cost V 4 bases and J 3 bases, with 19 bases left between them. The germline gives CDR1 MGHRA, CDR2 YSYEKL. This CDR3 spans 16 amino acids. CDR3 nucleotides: TGCGCCAGCAGCCCCGGGGTAGCGCCGATGAACTACGAGCAGTACTTC. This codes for CASSPGVAPMNYEQYF.

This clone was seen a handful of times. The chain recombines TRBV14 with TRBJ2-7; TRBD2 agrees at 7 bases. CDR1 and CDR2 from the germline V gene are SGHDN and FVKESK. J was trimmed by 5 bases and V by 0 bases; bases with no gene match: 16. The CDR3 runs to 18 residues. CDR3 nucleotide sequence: TGTGCCAGCAGCCAAGAGGGAGAGGCCGGGAGGAGGACCCACGAGCAGTACTTC. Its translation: CASSQEGEAGRRTHEQYF.

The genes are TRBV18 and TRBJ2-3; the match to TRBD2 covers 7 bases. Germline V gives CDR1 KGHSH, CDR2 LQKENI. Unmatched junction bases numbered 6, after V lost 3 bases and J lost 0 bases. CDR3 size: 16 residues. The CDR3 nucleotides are TGTGCCAGCTCACCCATCAGCGGGGCTAGCACAGATACGCAGTATTTT. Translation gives CASSPISGASTDTQYF.

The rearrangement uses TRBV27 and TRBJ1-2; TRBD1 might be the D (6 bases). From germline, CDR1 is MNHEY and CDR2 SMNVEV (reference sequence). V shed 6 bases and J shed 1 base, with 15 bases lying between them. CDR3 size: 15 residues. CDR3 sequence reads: CASRLGGADNYGYTF. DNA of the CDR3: TGTGCCAGCAGATTAGGGGGAGCCGATAACTATGGCTACACCTTC.

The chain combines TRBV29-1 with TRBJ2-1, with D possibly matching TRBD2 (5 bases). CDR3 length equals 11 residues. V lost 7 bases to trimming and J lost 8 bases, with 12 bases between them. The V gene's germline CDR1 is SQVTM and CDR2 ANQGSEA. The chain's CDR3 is CSGLGVDEQFF. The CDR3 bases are TGCAGCGGCCTCGGGGTAGATGAGCAGTTCTTC.

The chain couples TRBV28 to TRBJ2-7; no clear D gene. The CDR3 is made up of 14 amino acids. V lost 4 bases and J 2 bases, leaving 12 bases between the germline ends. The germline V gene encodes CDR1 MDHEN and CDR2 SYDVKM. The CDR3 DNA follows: TGTGCCAGCAGTTCTCCGGACCGTCCCTACGAGCAGTACTTC. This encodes CASSSPDRPYEQYF.